The entry below describes one T cell receptor beta chain. From germline, CDR1 is MDHEN and CDR2 SYDVKM. Trimming shortened V by 6 bases and J by 0 bases, and 12 bases separated the two germline ends. The CDR3 is made up of 15 amino acids. The sample originates from a study of blood T cell repertoires in COVID-19. In the authors' methods: Amplification of reference gene primers was used by the study to estimate nucleated cell counts. TCRdb keeps only in-frame clones here, not all; method: immunoSEQ multiplex PCR. V, J and clone size were drawn from that table, and D and trimming were deduced from the DNA. The sample yields about 170,000 clones, 80% to 90% seen once. Participants spanned ages about 18 to 100 years and resided in about two dozen US areas.

The sequenced material came from PBMCs or T cells enriched from blood (not recorded which). The receptor's source is a woman aged 45-59 years in a cohort exposed to, infected with or recovered from COVID-19 (not recorded which). The chain combines TRBV28 with TRBJ2-1; D remains unclear. This chain's CDR3 is CASRPPGFSYNEQFF. The CDR3 DNA reads TGTGCCAGCAGACCACCCGGGTTCTCCTACAATGAGCAGTTCTTC.